Detailed here is one TCR beta chain. The data stem from a study of monozygotic twins with cystic fibrosis. Background on the study: Library input was 2.5 to 3.5 micrograms of fragmented DNA, with roughly 14 PCR cycles.

Generated by immunoSEQ multiplex PCR, the TCRdb table keeps only in-frame clones and is missing some. In the table there are around 25,000 clones, 96% of which are singletons. Germline V gene lookup returns CDR1 MNHEY and CDR2 SMNVEV (reference sequence). Trimming removed 5 bases from V and 8 bases from J, with 12 bases in between. This CDR3 has 12 amino acids. Sequenced: blood. This clonotype was obtained from a girl aged 2 to 9 with cystic fibrosis. V and J are TRBV27 and TRBJ2-5; a possible D gene is TRBD1 (6 bases). The chain's CDR3 is CASSPTGVTQYF. CDR3 bases: TGTGCCAGCAGTCCGACAGGAGTTACCCAGTACTTC.